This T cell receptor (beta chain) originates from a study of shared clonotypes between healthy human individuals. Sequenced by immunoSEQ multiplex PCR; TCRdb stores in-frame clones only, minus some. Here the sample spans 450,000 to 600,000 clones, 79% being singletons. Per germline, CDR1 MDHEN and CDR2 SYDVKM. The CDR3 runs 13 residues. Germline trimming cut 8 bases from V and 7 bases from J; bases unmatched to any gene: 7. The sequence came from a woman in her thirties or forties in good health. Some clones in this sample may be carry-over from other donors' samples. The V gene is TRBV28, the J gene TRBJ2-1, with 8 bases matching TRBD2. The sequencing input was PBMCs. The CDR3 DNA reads TGTGCCAGCTCTGCGGGAGGCAGGAATGAGCAGTTCTTC. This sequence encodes CASSAGGRNEQFF.